The T cell receptor (beta chain) under discussion was sequenced for a study of blood T cells in healthy people across ages (dated by TCRdb to the mid-2010s). For the study in its entirety: In model experiments, roughly one uniquely barcoded TCR beta cDNA molecule per two T cells was captured by template switching. Age-related changes in TCR beta repertoire diversity were measured in the study by deep sequencing normalized with unique cDNA molecular identifiers. The donors were split into four age groups: young (average 16 years), middle-aged (about 40), aged (approximately 60) and long-lived (about 74). To avoid experimental bias, donors of different ages were randomly spread across the sequencing lanes. For two donors (one aged 18 to 30 and one aged 80 or older), the study analyzed two additional independent replicas of 1 million unique cDNA reads from the same blood draw. General findings and caveats noted by the study authors: As age increased, observed TCR beta diversity per million T cells dropped in a roughly linear way, and a significant reduction was already evident by age 40. Estimates of total diversity based on one million sequenced T cells were considered lower bounds and underestimates. Because profiling used bulk unsorted PBMCs, naive and antigen-experienced compartments could not be compared conclusively. A strong correlation was found between observed TCR beta diversity and the percentage of naive T cells measured by flow cytometry. Because donor CMV infection status was unknown, age-related changes in expanded clonotypes were potentially confounded. Compared with the aged group, the long-lived group had more naive CD4+ T cells, fewer expanded clones and increased TCR diversity, suggesting age selection.

Donors were a few dozen systemically healthy Caucasian individuals from Russia aged roughly 6 to 90 years. Each donor gave 8 to 10 milliliters of peripheral blood, collected into EDTA-treated Vacutainer tubes. Ficoll-Paque density-gradient centrifugation was used to isolate PBMCs, with at least 6.5 million per sample. Trizol reagent was used to extract total RNA from the PBMCs, yielding at least 6 micrograms per sample. The percentages of naive CD45RAhigh/CD27high T cells were determined by flow cytometry on a PBMC aliquot from every donor. The CDR3 numbers 13 residues from cysteine through phenylalanine. Here the CDR3 DNA is all that survives: 39 bases in frame from base 1. According to the germline V gene (reference sequence), CDR1 reads MNHEY and CDR2 reads SMNVEV. Trimmed from V: 6 bases; trimmed from J: 3 bases; junction bases lacking a gene match: 4. Library preparation employed 5' RACE. The reads were generated on an Illumina HiSeq 2500. The second PCR ran for roughly 7 to 11 cycles and used a J-beta primer mix along with a sample-barcoded 5' primer. A template-switch 5' adaptor carrying 12 random nucleotides introduced a unique molecular identifier onto each TCR beta cDNA molecule. Each sample yielded at least 2.5 million CDR3-containing paired-end reads. First-strand cDNA synthesis was performed from all RNA using the Mint cDNA synthesis kit, with priming by a TRBC-specific oligonucleotide. Following uracil-DNA glycosylase treatment, a first 18-cycle PCR with universal primers M1SS and BC2_uni_R was performed on all cDNA. In the original analysis: Each sample was normalized by randomly selecting 1 million high-quality reads, each carrying a distinct molecular identifier. Reads sharing molecular identifiers were discarded rather than binned into consensus sequences. MiTCR, with a Q25 quality threshold and the strictest error-elimination algorithm, was used for CDR3 identification, clonotype clustering and error correction. A nonparametric unseen species model with Euler transformation was used to estimate lower-bound total TCR beta diversity. In-frame beta chains were kept once TCRdb had trimmed the public reads at Q25 with fastp and called clones with MiXCR. When rows share a CDR3 protein, they turn into one entry using the most common DNA and genes. The authors' filters were not applied to this entry. The sample yields about 780,000 distinct CDR3 sequences; around 62% were counted once. Jointly, the top ten make up 25% to 30% of the sample.

About this clonotype: Its antigen target is currently unknown. No quality values exist for individual bases; no much larger clone is one base distant.

The chain employs TRBV27 and TRBJ2-5; 7 nucleotides in the junction match TRBD2. The receptor comes from a man under 40 in good health. Sequencing was done on a sample of blood. The CDR3 protein: CASSGLGEETQYF. In nucleotides, the sequence is TGTGCCAGCAGCGGACTAGGGGAAGAGACCCAGTACTTC.